A single sample gave rise to the 16 T cell receptor beta chains below, sequenced in a study of long-term antiretroviral therapy in people with HIV (dated by TCRdb to 2022 to 2024). The immunoSEQ hsTCRB v3.0 assay was used at survey level resolution for TRB variable region sequencing. What TCRdb holds here is the immuneACCESS table cut down to in-frame rearrangements. Part of the clones is not present; checked against another copy, under half of the missing clones reflect an unresolved V gene, and the others are unexplained. Present in this sample are about 20,000 clones, just over 90% of which were seen just once. The top ten clones comprise roughly 10% of the sample. The material was unsorted PBMCs, obtained approximately 4.5 years before starting antiretroviral therapy. The receptors derive from a woman aged 25 to 39 with HIV.

This sequence joins TRBV30 and TRBJ1-1; 8 positions agree with TRBD1. The V gene's germline CDR1 is GTSNPN and CDR2 SVGIG (reference sequence). The CDR3 consists of 14 residues. Trimming removed 2 bases from V and 4 bases from J; junction bases left unmatched: 6. CDR3 in amino acids: CAWSIGTGSTEAFF. Written as DNA, the CDR3 is TGTGCCTGGAGTATTGGGACAGGTTCCACTGAAGCTTTCTTT.

This sequence joins TRBV19 and TRBJ2-3; 9 bases match TRBD2. V shed 10 bases and J 2 bases; nucleotides not matched to a gene: 13. This CDR3 spans 16 amino acids. Germline V gene lookup returns CDR1 LNHDA and CDR2 SQIVND (reference sequence). Here the CDR3 reads CATQRGGGAVTDTQYF. As DNA, the CDR3 is TGTGCCACCCAACGGGGCGGGGGGGCCGTCACAGATACGCAGTATTTT.

The CDR3 here is CASTRGGAVTGELFF. The CDR3 DNA sequence: TGTGCCTCCACAAGGGGGGGCGCGGTCACCGGGGAGCTGTTTTTT. The rearrangement uses TRBV7-9 and TRBJ2-2; possibly TRBD2 for D (7 bases). V was cut by 11 bases and J by 4 bases, with 20 bases left in between. This CDR3 is 15 amino acids long. Germline CDR1 SEHNR, CDR2 FQNEAQ (reference sequence).

V gene TRBV19 combines with J gene TRBJ2-2, with unresolved D. Germline CDR1 LNHDA, CDR2 SQIVND (reference sequence). V was shortened by 6 bases and J by 4 bases, with 9 bases between the two germline ends. The CDR3 contains 13 residues. CDR3 nucleotide sequence: TGTGCCAGTAGCACCCGAGGCACCGGGGAGCTGTTTTTT. Its translation is CASSTRGTGELFF.

The chain recombines TRBV2 with TRBJ1-5, with 9 nucleotides matching TRBD1. The CDR3 length is 16 residues. CDR1 and CDR2 from the germline V gene are SNHLY and FYNNEI. V trimming: 9 bases; J trimming: 7 bases; junction bases outside the gene matches: 16. CDR3 in amino acids: CASRLSRDRVGQPQHF. For the CDR3, the DNA is TGTGCCAGTCGTCTCTCCCGGGACAGGGTCGGGCAGCCCCAGCATTTT.

In nucleotides, the CDR3 is TGTGCCAGCAGTTACTTTGACAGCGAGAACACTGAAGCTTTCTTT. Its protein product is CASSYFDSENTEAFF. The chain joins TRBV6-5 to TRBJ1-1, with D possibly being TRBD1 (5 bases). The CDR3 runs 15 residues. Germline V CDR1 and CDR2: MNHEY, SVGAGI. The V end was cut by 1 base, the J end by 1 base, with 10 bases between.

The rearrangement joins TRBV18 to TRBJ1-1, with D unclear. Germline V CDR1 and CDR2: KGHSH, LQKENI. V gave up 4 bases and J gave up 7 bases, with 13 bases separating them. The CDR3 is 13 amino acids. Written as DNA, the CDR3 is TGTGCCAGCTCACTTCTCGAGTCCGGTGAAGCTTTCTTT. This codes for CASSLLESGEAFF.

The J gene is TRBJ1-1, the V gene TRBV5-1; tentative D call: TRBD1 (6 bases). The CDR3 has 14 residues. Trimming pared 3 bases from V and 5 bases from J, leaving 14 bases between. Germline values: CDR1 SGHRS, CDR2 YFSETQ. The CDR3 coding sequence is TGCGCCAGCAGCTCACAGGGTGGGGGGACTGAAGCTTTCTTT. Translating gives CASSSQGGGTEAFF.

The CDR3 sequence: CASSQGPGEAYGYTF. CDR3 nucleotide sequence: TGCGCCAGCAGCCAAGGACCAGGGGAGGCCTATGGCTACACCTTC. The chain employs TRBV4-1 and TRBJ1-2; D might be TRBD1 (6 bases). The germline V and J ends were trimmed by 1 base and 4 bases, with 13 bases remaining between them. Germline-derived CDR1 and CDR2 are MGHRA and YSYEKL. The CDR3 spans 15 residues.

The chain recombines TRBV7-2 with TRBJ1-2, with 11 bases aligning to TRBD1. CDR3 size: 16 residues. J lost 8 bases, V lost 0 bases, and 8 bases had no gene match. Germline assignment: CDR1 SGHTA and CDR2 FQGNSA. The CDR3 here is CASSLARDRGTGGYTF. As DNA, the CDR3 is TGTGCCAGCAGCTTAGCCCGGGACAGGGGGACGGGGGGCTACACCTTC.

The chain joins TRBV5-1 to TRBJ2-7; D unclear. The CDR3 runs to 15 residues. V gave up 0 bases and J gave up 2 bases, with 12 bases separating them. Per germline, CDR1 SGHRS and CDR2 YFSETQ. CDR3 nucleotides: TGCGCCAGCAGCTTGGCCGGAATGGAGACCTACGAGCAGTACTTC. It specifies CASSLAGMETYEQYF. The entire variable domain, with the rest obtained from reference TRBV5-1 and TRBJ2-7, is as follows: KAGVTQTPRYLIKTRGQQVTLSCSPISGHRSVSWYQQTPGQGLQFLFEYFSETQRNKGNFPGRFSGRQFSNSRSEMNVSTLELGDSALYLCASSLAGMETYEQYFGPGTRLTVT.

The gene calls are TRBV18 and TRBJ1-1; D is ambiguous. V lost 5 bases, J lost 2 bases, and 12 bases lay in between. Per the germline V gene, CDR1 is KGHSH and CDR2 is LQKENI. The CDR3 is 14 residues long. The CDR3 region is CASSATDVNTEAFF. In DNA form, the CDR3 reads TGTGCCAGCTCAGCAACGGACGTCAACACTGAAGCTTTCTTT. The entire variable domain, with the rest obtained from reference TRBV18 and TRBJ1-1, is as follows: NAGVMQNPRHLVRRRGQEARLRCSPMKGHSHVYWYRQLPEEGLKFMVYLQKENIIDESGMPKERFSAEFPKEGPSILRIQQVVRGDSAAYFCASSATDVNTEAFFGQGTRLTVV.

The chain uses TRBV27 and TRBJ1-5; TRBD1 is a possible D gene (6 bases). Germline V gene data show CDR1 as MNHEY and CDR2 as SMNVEV (reference sequence). This CDR3 contains 14 residues. Trimming shortened V by 6 bases and J by 0 bases, and 9 bases separated the two germline ends. The CDR3 nucleotides are TGTGCCAGCAGAACAGGGAATAGCAATCAGCCCCAGCATTTT. Its protein product is CASRTGNSNQPQHF.

This clone has a handful of counts. J is TRBJ2-7 and V is TRBV7-2; TRBD2 might be the D (6 bases). The germline V gene has CDR1 SGHTA and CDR2 FQGNSA. The CDR3 has 14 residues. Trimming shortened V by 4 bases and J by 7 bases, and 17 bases separated the two germline ends. CDR3 residues: CASSSYAGLGEQYF. The CDR3 nucleotides read TGTGCCAGCAGCTCGTACGCGGGGCTTGGGGAGCAGTACTTC.

The rearrangement uses TRBV18 and TRBJ2-2, with a tentative D call TRBD1 (6 bases). CDR3 length: 15 residues. Germline V gene sequence: CDR1 KGHSH, CDR2 LQKENI. Trimming cost V 1 base and J 7 bases, with 13 bases left between them. The CDR3 loop reads CASSPRDTPNGELFF. DNA of the CDR3: TGTGCCAGCTCACCACGGGACACCCCAAACGGGGAGCTGTTTTTT.

The J gene is TRBJ1-6, the V gene TRBV2; 10 positions match TRBD1. J gave up 7 bases and V 7 bases, and 7 bases lay outside the gene matches. The germline V gene encodes CDR1 SNHLY and CDR2 FYNNEI. The CDR3 is 15 residues long. The CDR3 loop reads CASTIGQGENSPLHF. The CDR3 DNA reads TGTGCCAGCACGATTGGACAGGGGGAGAATTCACCCCTCCACTTT.